The source of this T cell receptor beta chain is a study of vaccination and CD4 T cells after COVID-19. Study in general: Investigators stimulated cells with overlapping spike peptides drawn from SARS-CoV-2, HCoV-NL63, HCoV-OC43 and HCoV-229E. Culture controls were given either a CEFX pool, an HIV-1 Nef pool, or no peptide.

Documented treatment: approximately nine-day PBMC culture with coronavirus spike peptide pools or control peptides (ViraFEST assay). At the Johns Hopkins FTIC core, DNA taken from cultured CD4+ T cells was sequenced by way of the Oncomine TCR Beta short-read assay. Via MiXCR, TCRdb re-called the PCR reads, giving one row per CDR3 protein. This table has roughly 14,000 distinct CDR3 sequences, about three fifths appearing once. Worth noting for this clonotype: Its matching antigen is unknown.

V lost 5 bases and J lost 5, with 15 bases in between. The CDR3 has 14 residues. Looked up from germline, CDR1 is SGHNT and CDR2 is YENEEA. The specimen sequenced was CD4+ T cells from blood, cultured in vitro. The receptor comes from a human donor who had recovered from COVID-19. The chain employs TRBV11-3 and TRBJ2-5; D could derive from TRBD1 or TRBD2 (7 bases each). The CDR3 is CASSQGGVLETQYF. In DNA, the CDR3 is TGTGCCAGCAGCCAGGGGGGGGTTTTGGAGACCCAGTACTTC.